The clone carrying this T cell receptor beta chain was recorded many times. Read data end 3 residues before the CDR3 end; the end is taken from the germline J gene. The sample holds other DNA sequences that translate to the same CDR3. TCRdb's copy holds only in-frame clones and misses some; the assay was immunoSEQ multiplex PCR. The sample holds around 32,000 clones, and no clone turns up only once. This record belongs to a study of T cell clonality in common variable immunodeficiency. The CDR3 is 15 amino acids. Germline V gives CDR1 SGHVS, CDR2 FQNEAQ. Trimming left V 7 bases short and J 1 base short, with 14 bases between.

The chain employs TRBV7-8 and TRBJ1-3, with D possibly TRBD1 on 6 matching bases. The sample consisted of peripheral blood mononuclear cells. The sequence came from a person aged 18-69 years in good health. The CDR3 is CASKTGPASGNTIYF. The sequenced part of the CDR3 DNA is TGTGCCAGCAAGACAGGCCCGGCGTCTGGAAACACC.